This entry lists 9 T cell receptor beta chains sequenced from one sample in a study of CD8 T cells in Susac syndrome. cDNA came from approximately 0.5 to 1 ug RNA primed by random hexamers. TCRdb recomputed calls from the immunoSEQ multiplex PCR reads with MiXCR, one row per CDR3 protein. This table holds some 190,000 distinct CDR3 sequences, approximately 94% found once. What was sequenced was CD4+ T cells from PBMCs. Every receptor here comes from a human donor in good health.

This sequence joins TRBV30 and TRBJ1-4; 8 bases line up with TRBD1. The V segment lost 3 bases and the J segment 12 bases; nucleotides outside the gene matches: 15. The CDR3 sequence is 15 residues long. The V gene's germline CDR1 is GTSNPN and CDR2 SVGIG (reference sequence). CDR3 in DNA: TGTGCCTGGAGAGCGGCGGACAGGGAAAAGAGTCAACTGTTTTTT. Its protein product is CAWRAADREKSQLFF.

The CDR3 nucleotides read TGTGCCAGTACTCCAGATACGCAGTATTTT. Translated, it gives CASTPDTQYF. The rearrangement uses TRBV19 and TRBJ2-3; D gene unclear. In germline, CDR1 is LNHDA, CDR2 SQIVND (reference sequence). Trimming removed 7 bases at V and 4 bases at J, with 3 bases between. CDR3 length: 10 amino acids.

This clonotype was detected once. The V gene is TRBV20-1, the J gene TRBJ1-1; 7 bases are shared with TRBD1. CDR1 and CDR2 (germline): DFQATT, SNEGSKA (reference sequence). The CDR3 sequence is 14 residues long. V shed 4 bases and J 8 bases; nucleotides not matched to a gene: 13. CDR3 amino acids: CSATLTRGTIEAFF. The CDR3 DNA is TGCAGTGCTACTCTGACCAGGGGGACTATAGAAGCTTTCTTT.

This chain links TRBV19 with TRBJ2-3, with 9 bases matching TRBD1. This CDR3 contains 17 residues. The germline CDR1 and CDR2 sequences are LNHDA and SQIVND (reference sequence). V was clipped by 2 bases and J by 2 bases; unmatched bases: 8. CDR3 in amino acids: CASSIRGTGRITDTQYF. The DNA of the CDR3 is TGTGCCAGTAGTATACGGGGGACAGGGAGGATCACAGATACGCAGTATTTT. The full variable domain, its missing parts supplied by reference TRBV19 and TRBJ2-3, is DGGITQSPKYLFRKEGQNVTLSCEQNLNHDAMYWYRQDPGQGLRLIYYSQIVNDFQKGDIAEGYSVSREKKESFPLTVTSAQKNPTAFYLCASSIRGTGRITDTQYFGPGTRLTVL.

V usage is TRBV15 and J usage is TRBJ2-7; 9 nucleotides line up with TRBD1. V lost 5 bases to trimming and J lost 1 base; unmatched junction nucleotides: 6. The CDR3 extends over 15 amino acids. Per the germline V gene, CDR1 is LNHNV and CDR2 is YYDKDF (reference sequence). The CDR3 nucleotides are TGTGCCACCAGCTTAACCGGGACAGGGTCCTACGAGCAGTACTTC. This encodes CATSLTGTGSYEQYF.

This sequence joins TRBV2 and TRBJ1-5; D is unresolved. Germline values: CDR1 SNHLY, CDR2 FYNNEI. The CDR3 loop spans 14 amino acids. V was clipped by 6 bases and J by 1 base, with 10 bases between them. CDR3 loop: CASSFQSSNQPQHF. In nucleotides, the CDR3 is TGTGCCAGCAGCTTCCAATCAAGCAATCAGCCCCAGCATTTT.

This clonotype occurred once. CDR3 nucleotides: TGTGCCAGCAGCTTAACGCGTGGAGCCGAAGCTTTCTTT. Its protein product is CASSLTRGAEAFF. The chain is built from TRBV7-2 and TRBJ1-1; D remains ambiguous. Trimming removed 2 bases from V and 8 bases from J, with 12 bases in between. CDR1 and CDR2 (germline): SGHTA, FQGNSA. The CDR3 runs 13 residues. Complete variable domain (other parts from reference TRBV7-2 and TRBJ1-1): GAGVSQSPSNKVTEKGKDVELRCDPISGHTALYWYRQSLGQGLEFLIYFQGNSAPDKSGLPSDRFSAERTGGSVSTLTIQRTQQEDSAVYLCASSLTRGAEAFFGQGTRLTVV.

Written as DNA, the CDR3 is TGCAGTGCCCGTCCGTTGGTCGGCTACACCTTC. Its protein is CSARPLVGYTF. This rearrangement joins TRBV20-1 to TRBJ1-2; D is uncertain. With 6 bases removed from V and 8 bases from J, the gap between germline ends came to 13 bases. The length of the CDR3 is 11 residues. Germline lookup yields CDR1 DFQATT and CDR2 SNEGSKA (reference sequence).

This clonotype has more than one count but fewer than ten. The chain combines TRBV19 with TRBJ1-5; no clear D gene. The CDR3 runs to 15 residues. Germline V gene lookup returns CDR1 LNHDA and CDR2 SQIVND (reference sequence). Trimming took 4 bases from V and 1 from J, leaving 11 bases between them. Here the CDR3 DNA reads TGTGCCAGTAGTAAAGGAGGCGGCAGCAATCAGCCCCAGCATTTT. Encoded protein: CASSKGGGSNQPQHF.